This T cell receptor beta chain was sequenced in a study of T cell responses to AZD1222 COVID-19 vaccine (dated by TCRdb to 2020 to 2022). About the investigation overall: AZD1222 recipients given second doses at about 4 weeks or at about 12 weeks were pooled, since spike-specific TCR depth and breadth were not found to differ between the two schedules. TCR sequencing was performed for about 240 trial participants, of whom about 200 were given two doses of AZD1222 and around 26 were given two doses of MenACWY control vaccine. Trial participants were enrolled into age subgroups of 18-55, 56-69 and 70-plus years, which contained around 150, 29 and 61 TCR-sequenced participants, respectively.

The CDR3 regions of human TCRbeta chains were analyzed by immunosequencing. The original methods were these. TCRs in the repertoires were matched against a reference library of SARS-CoV-2-specific TCRs that had been generated with the MIRA antigen-specificity platform. Breadth was defined as the fraction of unique TCRs that were SARS-CoV-2-associated. Depth was defined as the fraction of total T cells that were SARS-CoV-2-associated. Using the MIRA data, every spike-specific TCR was mapped to the spike region that the TCR reacted to and assigned to either a CD4 or a CD8 class. Log10-transformed breadth and depth values were compared by one-way ANOVA with Sidak's multiple comparisons tests. TCRdb carries this immuneACCESS record with in-frame sequences only. Its versions omit some clonotypes, under half of them owing to an unresolved V gene in the studies checked, with the rest unexplained. The V and J calls and clone size were taken over from that table, and D and trimming were inferred from the DNA. In this sample the table shows about 200,000 clones, 80% to 95% of which occur a single time. The ten largest clonotypes hold over 1% of the sample.

Note on this clone: The clone's antigen remains unknown. Base qualities were left out, and no much larger clone turns up one base away.

Here is what the overall study found, with its caveats: Conclusions about previously exposed vaccinees are limited, since just a handful of AZD1222 recipients were seropositive for SARS-CoV-2 at baseline. The whole spike protein was spanned by vaccine-associated CD4 TCRs, and dominant responses were seen in regions 160-218 and 743-854. Participants were mostly white British, with more females than males. The authors suggested clonal diversity may have been underestimated. Nearly half of unique spike-specific TCRs reportedly recognized epitopes outside regions mutated in the B.1.351 and B.1.1.7 variants. In the small 56-69-year group, the increase in depth fell short of significance, most likely because of low power. After two AZD1222 doses, both the breadth and the depth of spike-specific TCRs were significantly higher than at day 0 and than in MenACWY recipients. Because no day 14 peak-response samples were available, repertoires were characterized only after the peak T cell response.

Relative to germline, V is 4 bases shorter and J is 8 bases shorter, with 17 bases between their ends. Inclusive of the bounding cysteine and phenylalanine, the CDR3 is 15 residues long. The read is trimmed to its CDR3 DNA, 45 bases read in frame from base 1. The germline V gene specifies LGHNA as CDR1 and YSLEER as CDR2. The sample's time point, from its label and the paper: baseline before first vaccination. Vaccinee samples were obtained from the UK trials COV001 and COV002, which included a single-blind randomized controlled phase 2/3 trial of AZD1222 (ChAdOx1 nCoV-19) in healthy adults. For TCRbeta chain sequencing, PBMC samples were collected from trial participants at day 0 and at day 28 after the second dose.

Here the chain combines TRBV4-3 and TRBJ1-4; the best D guess is TRBD1, with 5 bases matching. Specimen: peripheral blood, collected on day 0 of AZD1222 vaccination. The TCR was taken from an adult in good health. The DNA sequence reads TGCGCCAGCAGCCCCGGGACGGGGTTTGGAGAAAAACTGTTTTTT. Its translation reads: CASSPGTGFGEKLFF.